The 8 T cell receptor beta chains presented below share a single source sample, sequenced in a study of OX40 agonist ivuxolimab in advanced cancers. Assay: immunoSEQ multiplex PCR; the TCRdb copy retains only in-frame clones and omits some. The repertoire includes some 80,000 clones, 65% to 90% of them detected once, and under 2% sits in the top ten. The sample in question was CD4+ or CD8+ T cells sorted from blood, obtained in a trial of the OX40 agonist ivuxolimab. Receptors originate from an adult with an advanced solid tumor such as melanoma, head and neck, liver or kidney cancer.

The chain carries TRBV27 and TRBJ2-2, with a tentative D call TRBD2 (6 bases). V lost 2 bases and J 7 bases, leaving 14 bases between the germline ends. The CDR3 loop spans 15 amino acids. The germline V gene has CDR1 MNHEY and CDR2 SMNVEV (reference sequence). CDR3 in amino acids: CASSLRGRGVGELFF. CDR3 nucleotides: TGTGCCAGCAGTTTACGGGGGAGAGGGGTCGGGGAGCTGTTTTTT.

This clone came up a few times. The V gene is TRBV6-5, the J gene TRBJ2-3, with D uncertain. Germline V gives CDR1 MNHEY, CDR2 SVGAGI. This CDR3 is 13 amino acids long. Trimming shortened V by 2 bases and J by 4 bases, and 7 bases separated the two germline ends. The chain's CDR3 is CASSYHISDTQYF. The CDR3 DNA follows: TGTGCCAGCAGTTACCACATTTCAGATACGCAGTATTTT.

The chain has TRBV7-9 and TRBJ2-1; D ambiguous. Germline lookup yields CDR1 SEHNR and CDR2 FQNEAQ (reference sequence). This CDR3 comprises 14 residues. V gave up 5 bases and J gave up 5 bases, with 13 bases separating them. CDR3 sequence reads: CASSLSNTNNEQFF. CDR3 nucleotide sequence: TGTGCCAGCAGCCTATCAAACACTAACAATGAGCAGTTCTTC.

The rearrangement uses TRBV5-5 and TRBJ2-1, with D unresolved. CDR1 and CDR2 from the germline V gene are SGHKS and YYEKEE (reference sequence). V was trimmed by 0 bases and J by 2 bases, leaving 12 bases between them. The CDR3 extends over 16 amino acids. The CDR3 sequence: CASSLDGASTYNEQFF. As DNA, the CDR3 is TGTGCCAGCAGCTTGGACGGAGCCAGTACCTACAATGAGCAGTTCTTC.

The chain carries TRBV18 and TRBJ2-1, with D possibly being TRBD1 or TRBD2 (5 bases each). The CDR3 extends over 14 amino acids. V gave up 3 bases and J gave up 12 bases, with 18 bases separating them. Germline lookup yields CDR1 KGHSH and CDR2 LQKENI. The DNA of the CDR3 is TGTGCCAGCTCACCTCCGGGACCCCGCCAGGGGCAGTTCTTC. This sequence encodes CASSPPGPRQGQFF.

The V gene is TRBV5-4, the J gene TRBJ1-4; TRBD1 is a possible D gene (5 bases). The length of the CDR3 is 15 residues. V lost 0 bases to trimming and J lost 8 bases, with 14 bases between them. Per germline, CDR1 SGHNT and CDR2 YYREEE (reference sequence). CDR3 sequence reads: CASSLGQGEGEKLFF. The CDR3 DNA reads TGTGCCAGCAGCTTGGGTCAAGGGGAGGGGGAAAAACTGTTTTTT.

The chain employs TRBV27 and TRBJ2-1; 13 bases align to TRBD2. With V trimmed by 3 bases and J by 6 bases, 8 bases remained unmatched. Germline V gives CDR1 MNHEY, CDR2 SMNVEV (reference sequence). This CDR3 has 17 residues. The CDR3 loop is CASSFYTSGGASNEQFF. CDR3 bases: TGTGCCAGCAGTTTTTACACTAGCGGGGGGGCCAGCAATGAGCAGTTCTTC.

The chain's CDR3 is CASSLANFQETQYF. The CDR3 nucleotides are TGTGCCAGCAGCTTAGCCAATTTCCAAGAGACCCAGTACTTC. V is TRBV7-9 and J is TRBJ2-5; no clear D. The germline V gene encodes CDR1 SEHNR and CDR2 FQNEAQ (reference sequence). This CDR3 is 14 amino acids long. V lost 0 bases and J lost 1, with 6 bases in between.